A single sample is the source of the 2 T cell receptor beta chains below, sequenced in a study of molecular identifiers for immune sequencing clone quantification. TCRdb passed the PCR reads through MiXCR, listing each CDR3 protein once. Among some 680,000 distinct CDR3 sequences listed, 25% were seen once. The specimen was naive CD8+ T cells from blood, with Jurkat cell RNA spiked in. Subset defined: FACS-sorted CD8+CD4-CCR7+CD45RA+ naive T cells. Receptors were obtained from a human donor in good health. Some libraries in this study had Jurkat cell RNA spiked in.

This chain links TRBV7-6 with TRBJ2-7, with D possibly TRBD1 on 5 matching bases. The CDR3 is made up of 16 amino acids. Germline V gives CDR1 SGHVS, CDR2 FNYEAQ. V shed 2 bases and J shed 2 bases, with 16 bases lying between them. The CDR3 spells CASSLSFRGSTYEQYF. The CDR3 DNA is TGTGCCAGCAGCTTAAGTTTTAGGGGTTCGACCTACGAGCAGTACTTC.

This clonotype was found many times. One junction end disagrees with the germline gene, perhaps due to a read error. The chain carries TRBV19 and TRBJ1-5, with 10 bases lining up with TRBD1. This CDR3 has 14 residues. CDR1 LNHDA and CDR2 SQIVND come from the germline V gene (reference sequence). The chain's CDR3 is CASRGTGGNQPQHF. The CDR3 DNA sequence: TGCGCCAGCAGAGGGACAGGGGGCAATCAGCCCCAGCATTTT.